The 7 T cell receptor beta chains below come from one sample, sequenced in a study of beta chain features in type 1 diabetes. These TCRs are of unknown antigen specificity. The investigators reverse transcribed all of the isolated RNA, so they sequenced expressed TCRB transcripts. Data came from immunoSEQ multiplex PCR; TCRdb stores just in-frame clones and leaves some out. This table has 400,000 or so clones, roughly 9.8% appearing once. Study-wide results and limits: TCRB CDR3s from Type 1 diabetes patients were moderately but significantly shorter in all four CD4+ subsets.

Sequenced: central memory CD4+ T cells from blood. All receptors derive from a man younger than 45 with type 1 diabetes.

In this sample, this clone turned up a few times. The chain links TRBV7-2 to TRBJ1-1, with TRBD1 matching over 7 bases. CDR3 length equals 15 residues. Germline V gene lookup returns CDR1 SGHTA and CDR2 FQGNSA. V gave up 1 base and J gave up 4 bases; unmatched junction bases: 6. CDR3 in amino acids: CASSLGRNRGTEAFF. CDR3 in DNA: TGTGCCAGCAGCTTAGGACGCAACAGGGGCACTGAAGCTTTCTTT.

The chain carries TRBV11-2 and TRBJ2-1; D possibly matches TRBD1 or TRBD2 (5 bases each). The germline CDR1 and CDR2 sequences are SGHAT and FQNNGV. The CDR3 sequence is 14 residues long. V lost 5 bases, J lost 7 bases, and 15 bases lay in between. The chain's CDR3 is CASSQGERGNEQFF. CDR3 sequence (DNA): TGTGCCAGCAGCCAGGGCGAGAGGGGAAATGAGCAGTTCTTC.

Concerning this clone: In the same sample, other DNA sequences code for this CDR3. The rearrangement uses TRBV4-2 and TRBJ2-5; maybe TRBD2 (6 bases). V lost 3 bases to trimming and J lost 1 base, with 12 bases between them. This CDR3 has 15 amino acids. Germline loops: CDR1 LGHNA, CDR2 YNFKEQ. CDR3 sequence: CASSQGRGLQETQYF. The DNA for the CDR3 is TGTGCCAGCAGCCAGGGAAGGGGACTCCAAGAGACCCAGTACTTC.

This clone occurred a few times. The J gene is TRBJ1-1, the V gene TRBV6-5, with D unclear. Trimming took 5 bases from V and 5 from J, leaving 15 bases between them. The CDR3 has 14 residues. Germline CDR1 and CDR2: MNHEY and SVGAGI. The CDR3 DNA reads as TGTGCCAGCAGTGAATCGTCGCCGGGGACTGAAGCTTTCTTT. Protein sequence: CASSESSPGTEAFF.

This clone was observed a few times. The chain employs TRBV10-3 and TRBJ2-3; D assignment may be TRBD1 or TRBD2 (6 bases each). The CDR3 extends over 14 amino acids. The germline V gene encodes CDR1 ENHRY and CDR2 SYGVKD. Trimming left V 8 bases short and J 1 base short, with 13 bases between. The CDR3 DNA reads as TGTGCCATCCGGCTGGAGGGGGGCACAGATACGCAGTATTTT. It is translated as CAIRLEGGTDTQYF.

The V call is TRBV21-1, the J call TRBJ2-6. TRBV21-1 is designated a pseudogene. The length of the CDR3 is 16 residues. The CDR3 DNA reads as TGTGCCAGCAGCAAGGTTGGGGGTGCTGGGGCCAACGTCCTGACTTTC. Translation: CASSKVGGAGANVLTF.

This clone has a handful of counts. The rearrangement links TRBV7-6 to TRBJ2-1, with D possibly matching TRBD2 (6 bases). This CDR3 is 19 amino acids long. V was clipped by 0 bases and J by 6 bases, with 24 bases between them. Germline CDR1 SGHVS, CDR2 FNYEAQ. This CDR3 is CASSLASWRGTGLGNEQFF. DNA for the CDR3: TGTGCCAGCAGCTTAGCGTCGTGGAGAGGGACTGGTTTGGGCAATGAGCAGTTCTTC.